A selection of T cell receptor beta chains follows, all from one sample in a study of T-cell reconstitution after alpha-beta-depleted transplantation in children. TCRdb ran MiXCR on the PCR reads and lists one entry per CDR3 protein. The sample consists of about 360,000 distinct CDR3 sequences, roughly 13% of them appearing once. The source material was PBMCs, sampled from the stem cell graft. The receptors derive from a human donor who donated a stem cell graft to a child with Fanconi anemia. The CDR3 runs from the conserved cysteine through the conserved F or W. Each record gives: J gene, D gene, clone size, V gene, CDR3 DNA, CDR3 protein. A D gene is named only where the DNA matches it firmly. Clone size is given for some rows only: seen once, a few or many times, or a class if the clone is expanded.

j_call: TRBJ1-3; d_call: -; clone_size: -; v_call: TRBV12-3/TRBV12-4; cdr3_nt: TGTGCCAGCACCCCCCGGGGAGGCCGACCGGTTTACACCATATATTTT; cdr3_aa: CASTPRGGRPVYTIYF
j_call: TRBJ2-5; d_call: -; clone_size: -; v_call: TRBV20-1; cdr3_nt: TGCAGTGCTAGAGCCGGGACTCAACAAGAGACCCAGTACTTC; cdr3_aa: CSARAGTQQETQYF
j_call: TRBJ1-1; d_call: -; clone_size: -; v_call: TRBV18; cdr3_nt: TGTGCCAGCTCACCGCAGACAGGCTTTGAAGCTTTCTTT; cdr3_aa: CASSPQTGFEAFF
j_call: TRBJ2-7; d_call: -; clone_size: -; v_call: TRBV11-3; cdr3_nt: TGTGCCAGCAGCTCGCCTGGGACCCACGAGCAGTACTTC; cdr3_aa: CASSSPGTHEQYF
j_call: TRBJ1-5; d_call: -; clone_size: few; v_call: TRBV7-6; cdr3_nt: TGTGCCAGCAGCTTAGGTCCCGAAGGGTCCAATCAGCCCCAGCATTTT; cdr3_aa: CASSLGPEGSNQPQHF
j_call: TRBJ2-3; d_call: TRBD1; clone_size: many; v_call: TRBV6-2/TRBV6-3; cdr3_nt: TGTGCCAGCAGTCGGGACAGGGGGGTATTTACGCAGTATTTT; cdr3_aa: CASSRDRGVFTQYF
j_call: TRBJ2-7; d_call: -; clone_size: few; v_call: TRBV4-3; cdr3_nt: TGCGCCAGCAGCCAAGATTATCATACTGAGGGACGTCGGGAGCAGTACTTC; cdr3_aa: CASSQDYHTEGRREQYF
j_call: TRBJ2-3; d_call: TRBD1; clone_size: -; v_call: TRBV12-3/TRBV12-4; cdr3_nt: TGTGCCAGCAGACCAGGACAGGCTAGCGATACGCAGTATTTT; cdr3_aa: CASRPGQASDTQYF
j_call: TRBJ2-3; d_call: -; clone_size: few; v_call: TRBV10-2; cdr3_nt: TGCGCCAGCAGACCGGAGGGGACCACAGATACGCAGTATTTT; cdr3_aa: CASRPEGTTDTQYF
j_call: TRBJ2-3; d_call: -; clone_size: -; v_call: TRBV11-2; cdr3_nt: TGTGCCAGCAGCTGGGATGGTGCAGATACGCAGTATTTT; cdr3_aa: CASSWDGADTQYF
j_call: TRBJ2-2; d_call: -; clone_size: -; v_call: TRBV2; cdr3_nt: TGTGCCAGCAAGGTTGTTCCCGGGGAGCTGTTTTTT; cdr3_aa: CASKVVPGELFF
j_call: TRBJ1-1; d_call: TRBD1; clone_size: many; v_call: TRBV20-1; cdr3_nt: TGCAGTGCCCCCCGGGACAGCATGAACACTGAAGCTTTCTTT; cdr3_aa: CSAPRDSMNTEAFF
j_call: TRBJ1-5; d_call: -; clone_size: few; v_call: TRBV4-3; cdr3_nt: TGCGCCAGCAGCCAGGGACGCAACAATCAGCCCCAGCATTTT; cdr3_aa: CASSQGRNNQPQHF
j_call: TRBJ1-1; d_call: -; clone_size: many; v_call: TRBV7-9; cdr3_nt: TGTGCCAGCAGCTTAGCGCTTGGGACGAACACTGAAGCTTTCTTT; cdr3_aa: CASSLALGTNTEAFF
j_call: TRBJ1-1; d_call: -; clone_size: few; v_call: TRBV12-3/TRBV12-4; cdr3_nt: TGTGCCAGCAGTTTCGGAGGGGGAGCTTTCTTT; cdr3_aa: CASSFGGGAFF
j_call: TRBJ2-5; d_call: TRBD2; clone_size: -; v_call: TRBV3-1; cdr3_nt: TGTGCCAGCGGAGGACTAGCGATCGAGACCCAGTACTTC; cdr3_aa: CASGGLAIETQYF
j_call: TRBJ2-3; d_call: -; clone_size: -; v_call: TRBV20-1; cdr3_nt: TGCAGTGCTGGGTACTCCTCAGATACGCAGTATTTT; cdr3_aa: CSAGYSSDTQYF
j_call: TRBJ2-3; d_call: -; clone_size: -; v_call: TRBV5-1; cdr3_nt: TGCGCCAGCAGCTTGCGGGCCCTTAGCACAGATACGCAGTATTTT; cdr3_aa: CASSLRALSTDTQYF
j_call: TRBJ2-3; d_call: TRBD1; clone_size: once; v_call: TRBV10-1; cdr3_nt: TGCGCCAGCAGTTTTACCGGGACAGGGGGCACGCAGTATTTT; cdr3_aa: CASSFTGTGGTQYF
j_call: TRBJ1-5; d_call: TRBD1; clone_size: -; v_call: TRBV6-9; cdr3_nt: TGTGCCAGCAGTCCCAGACAGGGTTGGGAGCCCCAGCATTTT; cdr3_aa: CASSPRQGWEPQHF
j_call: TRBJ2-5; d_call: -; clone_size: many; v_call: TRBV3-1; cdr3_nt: TGTGCCAGCAGCTCCCGCTCCGAGACCCAGTACTTC; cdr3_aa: CASSSRSETQYF
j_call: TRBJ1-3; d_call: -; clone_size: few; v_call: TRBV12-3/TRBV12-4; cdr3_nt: TGTGCCAGCAGGTTACAGCAGCTCTCTGGAAACACCATATATTTT; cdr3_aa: CASRLQQLSGNTIYF
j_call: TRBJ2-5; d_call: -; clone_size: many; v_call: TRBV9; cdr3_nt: TGTGCCAGCAGTGTAGGAGGGCCTCAAGAGACCCAGTACTTC; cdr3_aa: CASSVGGPQETQYF
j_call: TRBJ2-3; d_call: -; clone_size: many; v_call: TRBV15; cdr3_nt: TGTGCCACCAGCATGGGGGGGCCTACAGATACGCAGTATTTT; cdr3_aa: CATSMGGPTDTQYF
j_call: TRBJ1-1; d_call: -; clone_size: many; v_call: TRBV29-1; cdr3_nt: TGCAGCGTTGAAGATGTTATGGGCACTGAAGCTTTCTTT; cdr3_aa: CSVEDVMGTEAFF
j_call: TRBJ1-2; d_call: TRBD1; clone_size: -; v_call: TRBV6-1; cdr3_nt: TGTGCCAGTCGGGGGGGACAGGAGGATGGCTACACCTTC; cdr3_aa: CASRGGQEDGYTF
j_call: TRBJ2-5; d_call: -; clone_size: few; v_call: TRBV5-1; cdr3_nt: TGCGCCAGCAGCTTGTACGGCAGGACCGTCCAAGAGACCCAGTACTTC; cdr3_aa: CASSLYGRTVQETQYF
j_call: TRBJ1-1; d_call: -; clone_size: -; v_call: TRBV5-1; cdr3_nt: TGCGCCAGCAGCTTGGGACCCGGGACGGGTACTGAAGCTTTCTTT; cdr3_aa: CASSLGPGTGTEAFF
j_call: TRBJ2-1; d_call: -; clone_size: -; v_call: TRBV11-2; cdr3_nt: TGTGCCAGCAGCTTTAACTTGGGACGCAGTGAGCAGTTCTTC; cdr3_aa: CASSFNLGRSEQFF
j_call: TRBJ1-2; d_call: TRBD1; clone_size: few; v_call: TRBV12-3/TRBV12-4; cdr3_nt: TGTGCCAGCAGGGACAGGTGGAATGGCTACACCTTC; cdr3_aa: CASRDRWNGYTF